The sequence of this T cell receptor beta chain was determined in a study of cytomegalovirus exposure and HLA in healthy donors. About this clone itself: Its antigen is not known.

Trimming removed 3 bases from V and 4 bases from J; junction bases left unmatched: 4. Germline V gives CDR1 GTSNPN, CDR2 SVGIG (reference sequence). CDR3 size: 13 residues. Produced via immunoSEQ multiplex PCR; TCRdb's table is partial and in-frame only. This sample has 200,000 or so clones, with approximately 80% found just once. Study observations and caveats: Reports indicated that the classifier achieved high specificity and sensitivity in diagnosing cytomegalovirus status. The dataset shows that most TCR sequences were rare, while some public TCRs occurred in many donors. 164 TCR beta chains were listed as cytomegalovirus-associated.

Sequenced sample: PBMCs. The receptor's source is a man aged 18 to 30 in good health and CMV-seropositive. The J gene is TRBJ1-1, the V gene TRBV30; TRBD1 aligns across 8 bases. This CDR3 is CAWRGQGVTEAFF. CDR3 nucleotide sequence: TGTGCCTGGAGAGGACAGGGCGTCACTGAAGCTTTCTTT.